The 27 T cell receptor beta chains below come from one sample, sequenced in a study of OX40 agonist ivuxolimab in advanced cancers. Sequencing used immunoSEQ multiplex PCR; TCRdb keeps in-frame clones, though not all of them. The sample includes around 80,000 clones, 65% to 90% seen only once; the top ten take 2.5% to 3.5%. Sequencing used CD4+ or CD8+ T cells sorted from blood, obtained in a trial of the OX40 agonist ivuxolimab. These receptors were taken from an adult with an advanced solid tumor such as melanoma, head and neck, liver or kidney cancer.

The chain has TRBV14 and TRBJ2-7, with D maybe TRBD2 (6 bases). Trimming took 0 bases from V and 3 from J, leaving 27 bases between them. The germline V gene encodes CDR1 SGHDN and CDR2 FVKESK. The CDR3 covers 20 residues. This CDR3 is CASSQEPRDLFSGPDYEQYF. CDR3 DNA: TGTGCCAGCAGCCAAGAACCCAGGGACTTGTTTTCCGGCCCCGACTACGAGCAGTACTTC.

The gene calls are TRBV30 and TRBJ2-7; D is uncertain. The CDR3 contains 12 residues. V was clipped by 0 bases and J by 6 bases, with 9 bases between them. Germline-derived CDR1 and CDR2 are GTSNPN and SVGIG (reference sequence). The CDR3 is CAWSVPPLEQYF. The CDR3 coding sequence is TGTGCCTGGAGTGTCCCCCCCCTCGAGCAGTACTTC. Filled out from reference TRBV30 and TRBJ2-7, the complete variable domain reads SQTIHQWPATLVQPVGSPLSLECTVEGTSNPNLYWYRQAAGRGLQLLFYSVGIGQISSEVPQNLSASRPQDRQFILSSKKLLLSDSGFYLCAWSVPPLEQYFGPGTRLTVT.

The chain couples TRBV7-3 to TRBJ2-5; no clear D. The J call may be in error: the DNA end matches TRBJ2-7 better. Germline CDR1 and CDR2: SGHTA and FQGTGA. This CDR3 contains 13 residues. The CDR3 reads CASSSDLSGEQYF. CDR3 DNA: TGTGCCAGCAGCTCAGACCTCAGTGGCGAGCAGTACTTC.

The gene calls are TRBV18 and TRBJ2-3, with no clear D. CDR3 length: 17 amino acids. Trimming left V 0 bases short and J 0 bases short, with 13 bases between. Looked up from germline, CDR1 is KGHSH and CDR2 is LQKENI. This CDR3 reads CASSPPWARLSTDTQYF. In DNA form, the CDR3 reads TGTGCCAGCTCACCACCGTGGGCCCGTTTAAGCACAGATACGCAGTATTTT.

V and J are TRBV7-2 and TRBJ2-1, with D uncertain. Trimming stripped 5 bases from V and 7 bases from J, with 6 bases between. The CDR3 has 11 residues. Germline CDR1 and CDR2: SGHTA and FQGNSA. This CDR3 reads CASSEQNEQFF. The CDR3 nucleotides are TGTGCCAGCAGCGAGCAAAATGAGCAGTTCTTC.

This sequence joins TRBV4-3 and TRBJ2-7; 9 bases fit TRBD1. After removal of 0 bases from V and 6 bases from J, the junction contained 18 bases not matched to a gene. Germline V gives CDR1 LGHNA, CDR2 YSLEER. The CDR3 spans 19 residues. The CDR3 sequence is CASSQDSGDGTGWGSEQYF. In nucleotides, the CDR3 is TGCGCCAGCAGCCAAGATTCCGGGGATGGGACAGGGTGGGGGTCCGAGCAGTACTTC.

The chain carries TRBV5-8 and TRBJ2-3; 7 bases line up with TRBD2. The length of the CDR3 is 13 residues. V lost 5 bases to trimming and J lost 9 bases; unmatched junction nucleotides: 9. Germline assignment: CDR1 SGHTS and CDR2 YDEGEE. The CDR3 here is CASSRSPGGTQYF. The CDR3, as DNA: TGTGCCAGCAGTCGGAGTCCCGGGGGGACGCAGTATTTT.

The gene calls are TRBV7-9 and TRBJ2-7; D tentatively fits TRBD1 or TRBD2 (5 bases each). CDR1 and CDR2 (germline): SEHNR, FQNEAQ (reference sequence). The CDR3 contains 14 residues. Between the trimmed V and J ends, which lost 6 bases and 3 bases, there was a span of 15 bases. The CDR3 loop reads CASSSEGTLYEQYF. The CDR3 nucleotides read TGTGCCAGCAGTTCCGAGGGGACCCTCTACGAGCAGTACTTC. Based on the CDR3 plus reference TRBV7-9 and TRBJ2-7, the full variable domain is DTGVSQNPRHKITKRGQNVTFRCDPISEHNRLYWYRQTLGQGPEFLTYFQNEAQLEKSRLLSDRFSAERPKGSFSTLEIQRTEQGDSAMYLCASSSEGTLYEQYFGPGTRLTVT.

The chain is built from TRBV29-1 and TRBJ1-2; D uncertain. The CDR3 length is 13 residues. Trimming removed 4 bases at V and 1 base at J, with 10 bases between. CDR1 is SQVTM, CDR2 ANQGSEA, per germline. CDR3 protein: CSVGRGRNYGYTF. The CDR3 coding sequence is TGCAGCGTTGGACGGGGTCGTAACTATGGCTACACCTTC.

The rearrangement links TRBV15 to TRBJ2-7; D call uncertain. Germline CDR1 reads LNHNV; CDR2 reads YYDKDF (reference sequence). The CDR3 contains 13 residues. V lost 0 bases, J lost 4 bases, and 7 bases lay in between. The CDR3 bases are TGTGCCACCAGCAGAGATCCGGAATACGAGCAGTACTTC. This gives the protein CATSRDPEYEQYF.

The genes are TRBV15 and TRBJ2-3; D may be TRBD1 or TRBD2 (6 bases each). Germline CDR1 is LNHNV and CDR2 is YYDKDF (reference sequence). Deletions cut 8 bases from V and 0 bases from J, with 18 bases between. The CDR3 consists of 16 residues. Written as DNA, the CDR3 is TGTGCCACCTCGGACTACATACAGGGTAGCACAGATACGCAGTATTTT. This translates into CATSDYIQGSTDTQYF.

The V call is TRBV11-3, the J call TRBJ2-1, with D possibly TRBD1 on 6 matching bases. V was clipped by 0 bases and J by 0 bases, with 15 bases between them. CDR1 is SGHNT and CDR2 is YENEEA in the germline V gene. The CDR3 is made up of 18 amino acids. CDR3 sequence reads: CASSLDPRGASSYNEQFF. Here the CDR3 DNA reads TGTGCCAGCAGCTTAGATCCCAGGGGCGCATCCTCCTACAATGAGCAGTTCTTC.

The rearrangement joins TRBV7-9 to TRBJ1-1; D perhaps matches TRBD1 (6 bases). This CDR3 has 19 residues. Germline assignment: CDR1 SEHNR and CDR2 FQNEAQ (reference sequence). Trimming shortened V by 1 base and J by 6 bases, and 27 bases separated the two germline ends. The CDR3 DNA sequence: TGTGCCAGCAGCTTAGGAGGCGGGAACTACAGGAGGGAGGGGGCTGAAGCTTTCTTT. It specifies CASSLGGGNYRREGAEAFF.

The chain couples TRBV25-1 to TRBJ2-7; tentatively, D is TRBD1 or TRBD2 (5 bases each). CDR1 MGHDK and CDR2 SYGVNS come from the germline V gene. The length of the CDR3 is 16 residues. V lost 3 bases, J lost 3 bases, and 18 bases lay in between. CDR3 bases: TGTGCCAGCAGTGACTTTCAAGGGACGGCCAGCTACGAGCAGTACTTC. Translated: CASSDFQGTASYEQYF.

The chain joins TRBV12-5 to TRBJ2-1; TRBD1 matches 10 bases. The length of the CDR3 is 16 residues. Germline V gene lookup returns CDR1 LGHNT and CDR2 FRNRAP. V dropped 6 bases and J dropped 7; count of bases not matched to a gene: 12. The CDR3 sequence: CASGILTGTGANEQFF. As DNA, the CDR3 is TGTGCTAGTGGGATTCTAACCGGGACAGGGGCGAATGAGCAGTTCTTC.

V gene TRBV5-4 combines with J gene TRBJ2-7; TRBD1 aligns across 10 bases. The junction had 10 bases not matched to a gene; V was cut back by 4 bases and J by 3 bases. Per germline, CDR1 SGHNT and CDR2 YYREEE (reference sequence). CDR3 length: 16 amino acids. The chain's CDR3 is CASSLGQGLSLYEQYF. The CDR3, as DNA: TGTGCCAGCAGCCTGGGACAGGGGCTTTCCCTCTACGAGCAGTACTTC.

The chain uses TRBV7-2 and TRBJ2-5; tentative D call: TRBD2 (5 bases). Trimming took 4 bases from V and 5 from J, leaving 14 bases between them. Germline V gene sequence: CDR1 SGHTA, CDR2 FQGNSA. This CDR3 has 14 amino acids. CDR3 in DNA: TGTGCCAGCAGCTCTAACCGGGGTCGGGAGACCCAGTACTTC. Amino acids: CASSSNRGRETQYF.

This clone has just one count. The V call is TRBV5-1, the J call TRBJ2-3; 7 bases map to TRBD2. This CDR3 region has 15 residues. Trimming cost V 0 bases and J 5 bases; bases outside gene matches: 6. The germline V gene encodes CDR1 SGHRS and CDR2 YFSETQ. The CDR3 loop reads CASSLVTSAKDTQYF. CDR3 bases: TGCGCCAGCAGCTTGGTTACTAGCGCGAAAGATACGCAGTATTTT.

This chain uses TRBV7-6 with TRBJ2-1; D gene unclear. This CDR3 has 14 residues. Germline CDR1 and CDR2: SGHVS and FNYEAQ. V was cut by 5 bases and J by 9 bases, with 17 bases left in between. The CDR3 here is CASSVQGQSREQFF. CDR3 DNA: TGTGCCAGCAGCGTACAAGGGCAGTCTCGTGAGCAGTTCTTC.

V usage is TRBV18 and J usage is TRBJ2-7; 7 bases agree with TRBD1. Trimming at V came to 4 bases and at J to 5 bases, leaving 8 bases not matched to a gene. Germline V CDR1 and CDR2: KGHSH, LQKENI. The CDR3 contains 14 residues. The CDR3 reads CASSLSQQGNEQYF. CDR3 coding DNA: TGTGCCAGCTCACTTTCTCAACAGGGGAACGAGCAGTACTTC.

This clone was seen only a few times. This rearrangement joins TRBV15 to TRBJ2-1; D may be TRBD1 (7 bases). CDR3 length: 14 residues. The germline V and J ends were trimmed by 5 bases and 5 bases, with 13 bases remaining between them. From germline, CDR1 is LNHNV and CDR2 YYDKDF (reference sequence). DNA of the CDR3: TGTGCCACCAGCTGGAGGGGGCGACACAATGAGCAGTTCTTC. Translating gives CATSWRGRHNEQFF.

The chain employs TRBV18 and TRBJ2-7; no clear D. Germline CDR1 is KGHSH and CDR2 is LQKENI. The CDR3 length is 15 residues. The V gene lost 3 bases and the J gene lost 1 base, with 13 bases spanning the gap. The CDR3 bases are TGTGCCAGCTCACCGCGGCAGGATTTTTCCTACGAGCAGTACTTC. Protein product: CASSPRQDFSYEQYF.

The J gene is TRBJ2-5, the V gene TRBV6-4; D unclear. The germline V gene encodes CDR1 MRHNA and CDR2 SNTAGT. V lost 6 bases and J 2 bases, leaving 10 bases between the germline ends. The CDR3 is 13 amino acids. The CDR3 here is CASRFRTQETQYF. CDR3 DNA sequence: TGTGCCAGCAGGTTCCGCACGCAAGAGACCCAGTACTTC.

The genes are TRBV6-5 and TRBJ1-5; D ambiguous. Trimming took off 2 bases at V and 5 bases at J, with 10 bases between the two ends. The CDR3 runs 14 residues. Germline CDR1 MNHEY, CDR2 SVGAGI. CDR3: CASSYAGSYQPQHF. Here the CDR3 DNA reads TGTGCCAGCAGTTACGCGGGCAGCTATCAGCCCCAGCATTTT.

The genes are TRBV5-4 and TRBJ2-7, with TRBD2 as a possible D gene (8 bases). Trimming took off 0 bases at V and 7 bases at J, with 23 bases between the two ends. From germline, CDR1 is SGHNT and CDR2 YYREEE (reference sequence). The CDR3 runs 17 residues. This CDR3 is CASSLAGIGRGQGEQYF. CDR3 coding DNA: TGTGCCAGCAGCTTGGCCGGTATCGGGAGGGGGCAGGGGGAGCAGTACTTC.

This chain joins TRBV11-2 and TRBJ2-1; 9 bases line up with TRBD2. The ends lost 10 bases at V and 6 bases at J; junction bases unmatched: 13. The CDR3 runs to 15 residues. Germline loops: CDR1 SGHAT, CDR2 FQNNGV. The CDR3 DNA sequence: TGTGCCATTACAAGGGCGGGAGGGGAGGTCAATGAGCAGTTCTTC. Protein: CAITRAGGEVNEQFF. The whole variable domain, filled in from reference TRBV11-2 and TRBJ2-1, reads EAGVAQSPRYKIIEKRQSVAFWCNPISGHATLYWYQQILGQGPKLLIQFQNNGVVDDSQLPKDRFSAERLKGVDSTLKIQPAKLEDSAVYLCAITRAGGEVNEQFFGPGTRLTVL.

The rearrangement uses TRBV28 and TRBJ1-2; TRBD1 matches 10 bases. Unmatched junction bases numbered 4, after V lost 5 bases and J lost 4 bases. CDR3 size: 14 residues. Germline V gives CDR1 MDHEN, CDR2 SYDVKM. CDR3 residues: CASSLRTGGYGYTF. The CDR3 bases are TGTGCCAGCAGTCTCCGGACAGGGGGCTATGGCTACACCTTC.